The clone carrying this T cell receptor (beta chain) was seen at least ten times. The sample originates from a study of T cells in Graves' hyperthyroidism and ophthalmopathy. The TCR beta CDR3 regions underwent amplification using RNA transcripts as the source. The HTBI primer set was used in a first-round RT-PCR of the TCR CDR3. Each CDR3 protein is one row after TCRdb ran MiXCR on the multiplex PCR reads. This sample yields more than 500,000 distinct CDR3 sequences, of which 11% to 15% are seen a single time; 11% to 15% belongs to the top ten. Sequencing input: blood. The sequence was obtained from a woman in her 40s with Graves' hyperthyroidism.

The CDR3 DNA is TGTGCCAGCAGTGAACTCTCCTACAATGAGCAGTTCTTC. Protein: CASSELSYNEQFF. The chain carries TRBV2 and TRBJ2-1; D remains unclear. The CDR3 runs to 13 residues. Germline-derived CDR1 and CDR2 are SNHLY and FYNNEI. Trimming left V 2 bases short and J 0 bases short, with 2 bases between.